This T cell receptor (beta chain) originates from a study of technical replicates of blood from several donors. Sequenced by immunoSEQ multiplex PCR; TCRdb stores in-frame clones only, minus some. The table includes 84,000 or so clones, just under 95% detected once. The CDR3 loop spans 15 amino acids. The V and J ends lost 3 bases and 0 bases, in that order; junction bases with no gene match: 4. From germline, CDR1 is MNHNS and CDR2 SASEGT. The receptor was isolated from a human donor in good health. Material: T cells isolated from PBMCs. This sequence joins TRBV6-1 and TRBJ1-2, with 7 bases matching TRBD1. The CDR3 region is CASSETGRANYGYTF. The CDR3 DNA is TGTGCCAGCAGTGAGACAGGGCGGGCTAACTATGGCTACACCTTC.